These 21 T cell receptor beta chains share one sample of origin, sequenced in a study of technical replicates of blood from a few donors. The repertoire was sequenced with immunoSEQ multiplex PCR; TCRdb's copy has only in-frame clones and lacks some. The sample shows tens of thousands of clones, roughly 93% of them seen only once. Sequencing was performed on T cells isolated from PBMCs. All receptors come from a human donor in good health.

The chain recombines TRBV11-2 with TRBJ2-2; 11 positions agree with TRBD2. Germline trimming cut 3 bases from V and 6 bases from J; bases unmatched to any gene: 6. Germline CDR1 and CDR2: SGHAT and FQNNGV. The CDR3 totals 16 residues. The CDR3 spells CASSFTSGRGPGELFF. CDR3 DNA: TGTGCCAGCAGCTTCACTAGCGGGAGAGGCCCCGGGGAGCTGTTTTTT.

This clone was detected once. This chain uses TRBV5-5 with TRBJ1-1; weak D call: TRBD1 (5 bases). CDR1 and CDR2 (germline): SGHKS, YYEKEE (reference sequence). The CDR3 has 16 amino acids. Trimming left V 5 bases short and J 0 bases short, with 17 bases between. In DNA, the CDR3 is TGTGCCAGCAGGCCCCGGGGGATCTACATGAACACTGAAGCTTTCTTT. Its translation is CASRPRGIYMNTEAFF.

The gene calls are TRBV7-2 and TRBJ1-5; tentative D call: TRBD1 (5 bases). V lost 5 bases and J 2 bases, leaving 19 bases between the germline ends. The CDR3 length is 17 residues. The germline V gene encodes CDR1 SGHTA and CDR2 FQGNSA. CDR3 nucleotides: TGTGCCAGCAGCAACAATCAGGGTGCTTGGGGCAATCAGCCCCAGCATTTT. As protein: CASSNNQGAWGNQPQHF. The full variable domain, in which reference TRBV7-2 and TRBJ1-5 provide the parts outside the CDR3, is GAGVSQSPSNKVTEKGKDVELRCDPISGHTALYWYRQSLGQGLEFLIYFQGNSAPDKSGLPSDRFSAERTGGSVSTLTIQRTQQEDSAVYLCASSNNQGAWGNQPQHFGDGTRLSIL.

The gene calls are TRBV7-9 and TRBJ1-4, with D possibly being TRBD1 (6 bases). Germline lookup yields CDR1 SEHNR and CDR2 FQNEAQ (reference sequence). Trimming took off 1 base at V and 4 bases at J, with 10 bases between the two ends. The CDR3 consists of 15 residues. DNA for the CDR3: TGTGCCAGCAGCTTAGGCCGGGGACATAATGAAAAACTGTTTTTT. Its translation is CASSLGRGHNEKLFF.

Comment on this clone: Other DNA sequences in this specimen translate into the identical CDR3. The chain uses TRBV10-3 and TRBJ2-1, with D possibly TRBD2 on 5 matching bases. The CDR3 consists of 12 residues. CDR1 and CDR2 from the germline V gene are ENHRY and SYGVKD. The V gene lost 2 bases and the J gene lost 7 bases, with 6 bases spanning the gap. In DNA form, the CDR3 reads TGTGCCATCAGTGAGCGGGATAATGAGCAGTTCTTC. Amino acids: CAISERDNEQFF.

Only one count was recorded for this clone. The chain has TRBV6-1 and TRBJ2-7; D remains ambiguous. V lost 3 bases, J lost 2 bases, and 8 bases lay in between. The CDR3 extends over 13 amino acids. Per germline, CDR1 MNHNS and CDR2 SASEGT. CDR3 sequence reads: CASSERAPYEQYF. The CDR3 nucleotides read TGTGCCAGCAGTGAGCGAGCCCCCTACGAGCAGTACTTC.

The rearrangement joins TRBV7-8 to TRBJ1-2; D is uncertain. V was shortened by 2 bases and J by 3 bases, with 13 bases between the two germline ends. The CDR3 totals 15 residues. From germline, CDR1 is SGHVS and CDR2 FQNEAQ. The CDR3 reads CASSLRREPYYGYTF. CDR3 DNA: TGTGCCAGCAGCTTAAGGAGGGAACCCTACTATGGCTACACCTTC.

The chain carries TRBV7-6 and TRBJ2-7, with TRBD2 matching over 9 bases. The germline gives CDR1 SGHVS, CDR2 FNYEAQ. Trimming cost V 5 bases and J 4 bases; bases outside gene matches: 9. CDR3 length: 15 amino acids. The CDR3 is CASSQYSGSLYEQYF. The CDR3 DNA reads as TGTGCCAGCAGCCAGTATAGCGGGAGTCTTTACGAGCAGTACTTC.

This chain connects TRBV9 to TRBJ1-1, with D perhaps TRBD1 (5 bases). Germline V gene sequence: CDR1 SGDLS, CDR2 YYNGEE. The CDR3 loop spans 17 amino acids. The V and J ends lost 0 bases and 0 bases respectively, with 15 bases between them. The CDR3 region is CASSVVGGGSLNTEAFF. DNA of the CDR3: TGTGCCAGCAGCGTAGTCGGGGGTGGCAGTTTGAACACTGAAGCTTTCTTT.

This chain uses TRBV11-3 with TRBJ2-1; TRBD1 aligns across 8 bases. The germline V gene has CDR1 SGHNT and CDR2 YENEEA. CDR3 length: 14 residues. V dropped 5 bases and J dropped 4; count of bases not matched to a gene: 4. Written as DNA, the CDR3 is TGTGCCAGCAGCCAAAGGGACAGGTACAATGAGCAGTTCTTC. It encodes CASSQRDRYNEQFF.

V usage is TRBV6-6 and J usage is TRBJ2-1; 8 bases map to TRBD1. The CDR3 is 15 residues long. J lost 5 bases, V lost 0 bases, and 3 bases had no gene match. Germline CDR1 MNHNY, CDR2 SVGAGI (reference sequence). Written as DNA, the CDR3 is TGTGCCAGCAGTTACTCTCTACAGGGGGACAATGAGCAGTTCTTC. It is translated as CASSYSLQGDNEQFF.

CDR3 region: CASSIVGDSYEQYF. The CDR3 nucleotides are TGTGCCAGTAGTATAGTCGGGGACTCCTACGAGCAGTACTTC. V and J are TRBV19 and TRBJ2-7; D perhaps matches TRBD2 (5 bases). Germline V CDR1 and CDR2: LNHDA, SQIVND (reference sequence). Trimming left V 1 base short and J 0 bases short, with 7 bases between. The CDR3 runs 14 residues.

This chain uses TRBV4-2 with TRBJ2-7, with 10 bases matching TRBD2. This CDR3 has 16 amino acids. Unmatched junction bases numbered 13, after V lost 4 bases and J lost 7 bases. Germline V CDR1 and CDR2: LGHNA, YNFKEQ. The chain's CDR3 is CASSRRETAGGGEQYF. For the CDR3, the DNA is TGTGCCAGCAGCCGGAGGGAGACAGCGGGGGGGGGAGAGCAGTACTTC.

This clone was detected once. The V gene is TRBV5-4, the J gene TRBJ2-7; TRBD1 might be the D (8 bases). The germline V gene has CDR1 SGHNT and CDR2 YYREEE (reference sequence). Trimming removed 3 bases from V and 5 bases from J, with 18 bases in between. The CDR3 totals 15 residues. CDR3 in amino acids: CASSSGGTGGDEQYF. CDR3 coding DNA: TGTGCCAGCAGCTCCGGGGGGACAGGTGGGGACGAGCAGTACTTC.

The gene calls are TRBV11-3 and TRBJ2-3; the D is unclear. The germline gives CDR1 SGHNT, CDR2 YENEEA. The CDR3 length is 13 residues. Trimming removed 4 bases from V and 2 bases from J, with 7 bases in between. The DNA for the CDR3 is TGTGCCAGCAGCTCCCAGGACACAGATACGCAGTATTTT. As protein: CASSSQDTDTQYF.

The chain joins TRBV7-8 to TRBJ1-4, with D tentatively TRBD1 (6 bases). Per the germline V gene, CDR1 is SGHVS and CDR2 is FQNEAQ. Trimming removed 1 base at V and 0 bases at J, with 15 bases between. The CDR3 has 18 residues. CDR3 in DNA: TGTGCCAGCAGCTTAGTGATTCGACAGGTTGCAACTAATGAAAAACTGTTTTTT. Amino acids: CASSLVIRQVATNEKLFF.

V usage is TRBV27 and J usage is TRBJ1-4; a possible D gene is TRBD1 (6 bases). Trimming shortened V by 6 bases and J by 0 bases, and 14 bases separated the two germline ends. Germline V CDR1 and CDR2: MNHEY, SMNVEV (reference sequence). The CDR3 loop spans 16 amino acids. The DNA for the CDR3 is TGTGCCAGCAGAGTAACCGGGACACCAACTAATGAAAAACTGTTTTTT. It specifies CASRVTGTPTNEKLFF. Based on the CDR3 plus reference TRBV27 and TRBJ1-4, the full variable domain is EAQVTQNPRYLITVTGKKLTVTCSQNMNHEYMSWYRQDPGLGLRQIYYSMNVEVTDKGDVPEGYKVSRKEKRNFPLILESPSPNQTSLYFCASRVTGTPTNEKLFFGSGTQLSVL.

The chain combines TRBV4-2 with TRBJ2-7, with 10 positions matching TRBD1. Germline CDR1 and CDR2: LGHNA and YNFKEQ. V shed 2 bases and J 2 bases; nucleotides not matched to a gene: 6. This CDR3 contains 16 residues. CDR3 DNA sequence: TGTGCCAGCAGCCAAAGGACGGACAGGGGGGCCTACGAGCAGTACTTC. Translation gives CASSQRTDRGAYEQYF.

The chain is built from TRBV29-1 and TRBJ2-7; 10 bases match TRBD1. Germline V lookup: CDR1 SQVTM, CDR2 ANQGSEA. The J segment lost 4 bases and the V segment lost 3 bases, leaving 9 bases of the junction unmatched. This CDR3 is 15 amino acids long. This CDR3 reads CSVELDRGAGYEQYF. In DNA form, the CDR3 reads TGCAGCGTTGAGTTGGACAGGGGGGCCGGGTACGAGCAGTACTTC.

The chain couples TRBV7-3 to TRBJ2-1; TRBD2 is a possible D gene (6 bases). This CDR3 has 22 amino acids. Deletions cut 3 bases from V and 4 bases from J, with 34 bases between. The germline V gene has CDR1 SGHTA and CDR2 FQGTGA. The CDR3 is CASSFSSGARRPPSPFYNEQFF. CDR3 sequence (DNA): TGTGCCAGCAGCTTTAGTAGCGGCGCCCGCCGTCCCCCGTCACCATTTTACAATGAGCAGTTCTTC. The whole variable domain, remainder taken from reference TRBV7-3 and TRBJ2-1, is GAGVSQTPSNKVTEKGKYVELRCDPISGHTALYWYRQSLGQGPEFLIYFQGTGAADDSGLPNDRFFAVRPEGSVSTLKIQRTERGDSAVYLCASSFSSGARRPPSPFYNEQFFGPGTRLTVL.

The CDR3 protein is CASSRGPYEQYF. The CDR3 DNA reads TGTGCCAGCAGCCGAGGCCCCTACGAGCAGTACTTC. V and J are TRBV7-9 and TRBJ2-7; no reliable D call. With 5 bases removed from V and 2 bases from J, the gap between germline ends came to 7 bases. In germline, CDR1 is SEHNR, CDR2 FQNEAQ (reference sequence). The length of the CDR3 is 12 residues.